Listed here is a single TCR beta chain. As yet, its antigen is unknown. This CDR3 contains 14 residues. J gave up 3 bases and V 5 bases, and 3 bases lay outside the gene matches. Germline V gene sequence: CDR1 SGHNT, CDR2 YENEEA. The sample originates from a study of cytomegalovirus exposure and HLA in healthy donors. Study overall: Per a later analysis, the approximately 700 first-cohort and 120 validation repertoires shared one platform.

The study, taken as a whole, reports: Approximately 160 TCR beta chains were listed as cytomegalovirus-associated.

Data came from immunoSEQ multiplex PCR; TCRdb stores just in-frame clones and leaves some out. The sample lists 100,000 to 150,000 clones; about 87% were seen once. The rearrangement links TRBV11-3 to TRBJ2-3; 9 bases are shared with TRBD2. This clonotype was obtained from a woman aged 18-29 years in good health and CMV-seronegative. Sequences were obtained from PBMCs. The CDR3 region has the DNA TGTGCCAGCAGCCTACTAGCGGGTACAGATACGCAGTATTTT. Protein sequence: CASSLLAGTDTQYF.